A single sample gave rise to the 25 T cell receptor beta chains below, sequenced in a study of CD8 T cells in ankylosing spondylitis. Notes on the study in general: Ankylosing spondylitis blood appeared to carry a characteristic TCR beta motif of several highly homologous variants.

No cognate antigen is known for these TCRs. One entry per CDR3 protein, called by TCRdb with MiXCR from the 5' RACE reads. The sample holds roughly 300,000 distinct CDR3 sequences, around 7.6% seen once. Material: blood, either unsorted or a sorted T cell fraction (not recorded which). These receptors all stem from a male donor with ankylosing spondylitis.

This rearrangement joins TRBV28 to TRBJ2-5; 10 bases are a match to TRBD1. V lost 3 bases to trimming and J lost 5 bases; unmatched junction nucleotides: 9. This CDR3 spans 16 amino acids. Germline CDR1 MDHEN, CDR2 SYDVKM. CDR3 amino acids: CASSLGLGTGVETQYF. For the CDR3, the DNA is TGTGCCAGCAGTTTGGGTTTAGGGACAGGGGTGGAGACCCAGTACTTC. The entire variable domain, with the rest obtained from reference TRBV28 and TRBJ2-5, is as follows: DVKVTQSSRYLVKRTGEKVFLECVQDMDHENMFWYRQDPGLGLRLIYFSYDVKMKEKGDIPEGYSVSREKKERFSLILESASTNQTSMYLCASSLGLGTGVETQYFGPGTRLLVL.

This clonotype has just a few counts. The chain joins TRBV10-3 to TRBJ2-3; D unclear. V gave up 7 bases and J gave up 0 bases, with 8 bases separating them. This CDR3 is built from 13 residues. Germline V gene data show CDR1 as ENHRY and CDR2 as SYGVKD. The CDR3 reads CAIKQESTDTQYF. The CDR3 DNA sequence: TGTGCCATCAAACAAGAAAGCACAGATACGCAGTATTTT.

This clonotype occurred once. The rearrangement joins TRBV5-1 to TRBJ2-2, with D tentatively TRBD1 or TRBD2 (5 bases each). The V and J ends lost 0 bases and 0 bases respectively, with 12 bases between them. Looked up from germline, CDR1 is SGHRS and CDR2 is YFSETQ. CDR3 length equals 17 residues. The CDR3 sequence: CASSLGIGGSNTGELFF. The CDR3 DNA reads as TGCGCCAGCAGCTTGGGGATTGGGGGTTCGAACACCGGGGAGCTGTTTTTT.

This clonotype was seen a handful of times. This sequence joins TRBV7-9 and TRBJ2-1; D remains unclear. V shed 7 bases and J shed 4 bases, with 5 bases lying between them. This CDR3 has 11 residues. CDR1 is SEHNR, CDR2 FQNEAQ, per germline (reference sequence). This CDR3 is CASIQYNEQFF. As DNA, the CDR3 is TGTGCCAGCATTCAATACAATGAGCAGTTCTTC.

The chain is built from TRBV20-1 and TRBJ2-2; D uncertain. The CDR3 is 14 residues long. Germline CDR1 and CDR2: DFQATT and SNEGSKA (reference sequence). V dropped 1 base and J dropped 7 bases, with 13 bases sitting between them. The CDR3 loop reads CSARGGALGGELFF. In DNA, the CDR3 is TGCAGTGCTAGAGGGGGTGCCCTGGGCGGGGAGCTGTTTTTT.

The CDR3 is CASSPTRAQETQYF. The CDR3 nucleotides read TGTGCCAGCTCACCCACCCGGGCCCAAGAGACCCAGTACTTC. The chain employs TRBV18 and TRBJ2-5; D gene ambiguous. The V and J ends lost 3 bases and 1 base respectively, with 9 bases between them. CDR3 length: 14 amino acids. Germline CDR1 KGHSH, CDR2 LQKENI.

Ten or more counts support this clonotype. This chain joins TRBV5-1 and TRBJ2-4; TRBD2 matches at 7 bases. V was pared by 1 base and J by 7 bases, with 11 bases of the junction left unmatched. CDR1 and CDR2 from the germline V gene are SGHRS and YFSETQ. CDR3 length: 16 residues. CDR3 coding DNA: TGCGCCAGCAGCTTGCGCGGTCGGGGAGGGGTGAACATTCAGTACTTC. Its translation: CASSLRGRGGVNIQYF. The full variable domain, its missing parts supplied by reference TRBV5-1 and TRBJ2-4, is KAGVTQTPRYLIKTRGQQVTLSCSPISGHRSVSWYQQTPGQGLQFLFEYFSETQRNKGNFPGRFSGRQFSNSRSEMNVSTLELGDSALYLCASSLRGRGGVNIQYFGAGTRLSVL.

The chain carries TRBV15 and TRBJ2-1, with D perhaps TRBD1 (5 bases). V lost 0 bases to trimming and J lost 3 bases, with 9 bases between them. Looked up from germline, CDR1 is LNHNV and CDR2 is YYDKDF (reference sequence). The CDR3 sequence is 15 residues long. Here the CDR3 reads CATSRESRGYNEQFF. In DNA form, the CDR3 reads TGTGCCACCAGCAGAGAGTCTAGGGGCTACAATGAGCAGTTCTTC. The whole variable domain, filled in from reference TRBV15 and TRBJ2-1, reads DAMVIQNPRYQVTQFGKPVTLSCSQTLNHNVMYWYQQKSSQAPKLLFHYYDKDFNNEADTPDNFQSRRPNTSFCFLDIRSPGLGDTAMYLCATSRESRGYNEQFFGPGTRLTVL.

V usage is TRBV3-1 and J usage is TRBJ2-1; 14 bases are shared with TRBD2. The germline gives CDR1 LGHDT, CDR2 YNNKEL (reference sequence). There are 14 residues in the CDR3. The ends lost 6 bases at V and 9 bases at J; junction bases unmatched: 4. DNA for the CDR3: TGTGCCAGCAGTTCCGGGACTAGCGGGAGTGAGCAGTTCTTC. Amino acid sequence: CASSSGTSGSEQFF.

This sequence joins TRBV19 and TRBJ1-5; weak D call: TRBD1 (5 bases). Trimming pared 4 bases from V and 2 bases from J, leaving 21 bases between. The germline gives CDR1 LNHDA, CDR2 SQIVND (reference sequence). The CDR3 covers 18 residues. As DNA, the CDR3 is TGTGCCAGTAGTACCGGGATTTTGAAGAGGGGTGGCAATCAGCCCCAGCATTTT. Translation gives CASSTGILKRGGNQPQHF.

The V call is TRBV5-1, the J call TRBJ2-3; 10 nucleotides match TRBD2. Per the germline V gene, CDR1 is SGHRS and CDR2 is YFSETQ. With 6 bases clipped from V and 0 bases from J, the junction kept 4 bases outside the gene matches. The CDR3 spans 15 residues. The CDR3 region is CASIRTSGSTDTQYF. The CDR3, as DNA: TGCGCCAGCATCAGGACTAGCGGTAGCACAGATACGCAGTATTTT.

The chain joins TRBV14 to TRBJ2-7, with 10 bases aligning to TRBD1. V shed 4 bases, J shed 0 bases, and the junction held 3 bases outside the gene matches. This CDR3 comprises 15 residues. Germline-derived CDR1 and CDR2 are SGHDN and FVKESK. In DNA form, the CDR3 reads TGTGCCAGCAGCCTAGACAGGGGGCCCTCCTACGAGCAGTACTTC. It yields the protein CASSLDRGPSYEQYF.

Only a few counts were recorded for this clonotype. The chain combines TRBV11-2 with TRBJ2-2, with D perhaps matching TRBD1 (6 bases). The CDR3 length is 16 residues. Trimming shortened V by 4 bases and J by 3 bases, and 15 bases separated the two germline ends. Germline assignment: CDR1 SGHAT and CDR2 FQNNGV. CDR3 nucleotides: TGTGCCAGCAGCTGGAACAGGGTCGAGGACACCGGGGAGCTGTTTTTT. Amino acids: CASSWNRVEDTGELFF.

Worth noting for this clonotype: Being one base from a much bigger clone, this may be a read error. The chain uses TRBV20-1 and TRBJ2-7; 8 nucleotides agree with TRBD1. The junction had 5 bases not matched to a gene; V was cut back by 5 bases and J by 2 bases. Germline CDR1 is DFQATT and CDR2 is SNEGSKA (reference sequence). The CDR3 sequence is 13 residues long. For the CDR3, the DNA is TGCAGTGCTGACGACAGGGGAACCTACGAGCAGTACTTC. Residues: CSADDRGTYEQYF.

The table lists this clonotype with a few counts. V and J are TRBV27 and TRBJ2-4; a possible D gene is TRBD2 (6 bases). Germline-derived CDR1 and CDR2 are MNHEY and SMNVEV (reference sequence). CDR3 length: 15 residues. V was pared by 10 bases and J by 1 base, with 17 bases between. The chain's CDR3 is CAIPRLRGAKNIQYF. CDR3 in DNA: TGTGCCATCCCTAGACTTCGGGGGGCCAAAAACATTCAGTACTTC.

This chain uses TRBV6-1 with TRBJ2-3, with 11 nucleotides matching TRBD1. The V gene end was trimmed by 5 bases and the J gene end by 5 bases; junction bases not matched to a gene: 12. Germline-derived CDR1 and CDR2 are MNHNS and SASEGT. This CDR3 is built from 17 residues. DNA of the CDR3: TGTGCCAGCAGTACGGGACAGGGGGGACTCCTGGGAGATACGCAGTATTTT. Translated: CASSTGQGGLLGDTQYF.

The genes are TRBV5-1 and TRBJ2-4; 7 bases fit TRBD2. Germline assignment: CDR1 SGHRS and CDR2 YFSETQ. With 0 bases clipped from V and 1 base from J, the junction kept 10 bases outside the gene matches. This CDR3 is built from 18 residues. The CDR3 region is CASSLAGGGSTAKNIQYF. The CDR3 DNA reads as TGCGCCAGCAGCTTGGCTGGGGGGGGTTCGACGGCCAAAAACATTCAGTACTTC. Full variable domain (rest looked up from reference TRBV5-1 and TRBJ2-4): KAGVTQTPRYLIKTRGQQVTLSCSPISGHRSVSWYQQTPGQGLQFLFEYFSETQRNKGNFPGRFSGRQFSNSRSEMNVSTLELGDSALYLCASSLAGGGSTAKNIQYFGAGTRLSVL.

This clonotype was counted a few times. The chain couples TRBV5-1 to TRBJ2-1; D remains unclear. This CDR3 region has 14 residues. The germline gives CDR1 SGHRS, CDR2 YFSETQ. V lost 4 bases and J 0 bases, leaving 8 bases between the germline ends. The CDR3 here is CASSELSSYNEQFF. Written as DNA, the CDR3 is TGCGCCAGCAGCGAATTAAGCTCCTACAATGAGCAGTTCTTC.

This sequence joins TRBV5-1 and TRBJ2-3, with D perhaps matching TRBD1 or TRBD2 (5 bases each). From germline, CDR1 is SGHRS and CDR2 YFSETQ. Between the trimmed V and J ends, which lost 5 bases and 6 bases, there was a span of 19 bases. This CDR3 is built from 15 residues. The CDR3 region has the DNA TGCGCCAGCAGGCCAACGGGACGCCTAGGGGATACGCAGTATTTT. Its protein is CASRPTGRLGDTQYF.

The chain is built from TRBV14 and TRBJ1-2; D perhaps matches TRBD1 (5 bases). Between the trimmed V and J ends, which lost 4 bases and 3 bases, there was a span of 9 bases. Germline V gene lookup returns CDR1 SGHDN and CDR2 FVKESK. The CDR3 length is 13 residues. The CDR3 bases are TGTGCCAGCAGCCGGCCAGGGTACTATGGCTACACCTTC. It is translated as CASSRPGYYGYTF.

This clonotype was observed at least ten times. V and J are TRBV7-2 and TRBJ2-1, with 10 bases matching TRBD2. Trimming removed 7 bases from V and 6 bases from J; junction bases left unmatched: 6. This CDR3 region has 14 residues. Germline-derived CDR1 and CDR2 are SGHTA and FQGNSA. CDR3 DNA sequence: TGTGCCAGCAACAGCGGGAGGGCTATCAATGAGCAGTTCTTC. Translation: CASNSGRAINEQFF.

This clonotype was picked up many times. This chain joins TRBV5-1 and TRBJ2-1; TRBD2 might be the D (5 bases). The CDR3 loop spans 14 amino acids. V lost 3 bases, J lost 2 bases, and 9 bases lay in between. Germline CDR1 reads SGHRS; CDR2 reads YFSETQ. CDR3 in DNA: TGCGCCAGCAGCTCCTTAGCGACCTACAATGAGCAGTTCTTC. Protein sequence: CASSSLATYNEQFF.

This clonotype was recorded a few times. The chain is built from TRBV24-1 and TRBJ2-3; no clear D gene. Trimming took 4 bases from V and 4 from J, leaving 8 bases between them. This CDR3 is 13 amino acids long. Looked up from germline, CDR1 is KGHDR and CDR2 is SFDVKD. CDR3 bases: TGTGCCACCAGTGACAACTTGGCAGATACGCAGTATTTT. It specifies CATSDNLADTQYF.

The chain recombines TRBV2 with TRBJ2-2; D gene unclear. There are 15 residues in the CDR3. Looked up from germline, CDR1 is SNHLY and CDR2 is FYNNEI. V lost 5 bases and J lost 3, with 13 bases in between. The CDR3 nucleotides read TGTGCCAGCAGTACCTTCCGGTCCGACACCGGGGAGCTGTTTTTT. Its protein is CASSTFRSDTGELFF.

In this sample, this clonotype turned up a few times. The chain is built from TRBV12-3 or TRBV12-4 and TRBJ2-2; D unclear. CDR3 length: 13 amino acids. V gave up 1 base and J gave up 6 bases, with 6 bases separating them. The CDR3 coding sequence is TGTGCCAGCAGTTTAGGTCGGCCCGGGGAGCTGTTTTTT. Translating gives CASSLGRPGELFF.